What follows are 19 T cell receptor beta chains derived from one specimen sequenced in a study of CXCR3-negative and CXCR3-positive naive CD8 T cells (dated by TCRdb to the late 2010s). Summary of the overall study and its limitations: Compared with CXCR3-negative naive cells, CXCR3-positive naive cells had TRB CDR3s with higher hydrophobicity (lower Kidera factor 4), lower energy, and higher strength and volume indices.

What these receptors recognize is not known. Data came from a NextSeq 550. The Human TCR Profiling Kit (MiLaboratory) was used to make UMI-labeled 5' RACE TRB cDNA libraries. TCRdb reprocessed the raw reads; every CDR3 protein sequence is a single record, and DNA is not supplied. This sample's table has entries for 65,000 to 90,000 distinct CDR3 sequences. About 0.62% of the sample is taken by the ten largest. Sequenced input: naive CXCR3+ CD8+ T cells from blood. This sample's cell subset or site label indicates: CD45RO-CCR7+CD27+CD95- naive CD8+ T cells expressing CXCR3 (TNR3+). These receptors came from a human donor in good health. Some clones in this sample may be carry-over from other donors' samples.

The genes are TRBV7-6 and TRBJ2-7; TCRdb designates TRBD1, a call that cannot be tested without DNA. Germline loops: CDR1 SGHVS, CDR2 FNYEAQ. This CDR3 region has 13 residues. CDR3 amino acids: CATNQGSGDEQYF.

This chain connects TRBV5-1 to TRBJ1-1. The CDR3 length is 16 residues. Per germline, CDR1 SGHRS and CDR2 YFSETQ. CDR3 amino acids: CASSYRTESMNTEAFF. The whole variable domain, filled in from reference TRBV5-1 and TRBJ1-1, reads KAGVTQTPRYLIKTRGQQVTLSCSPISGHRSVSWYQQTPGQGLQFLFEYFSETQRNKGNFPGRFSGRQFSNSRSEMNVSTLELGDSALYLCASSYRTESMNTEAFFGQGTRLTVV.

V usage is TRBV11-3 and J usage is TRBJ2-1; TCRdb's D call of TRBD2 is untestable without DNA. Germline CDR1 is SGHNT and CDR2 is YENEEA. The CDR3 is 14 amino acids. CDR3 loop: CASSEGSGPNEQFF.

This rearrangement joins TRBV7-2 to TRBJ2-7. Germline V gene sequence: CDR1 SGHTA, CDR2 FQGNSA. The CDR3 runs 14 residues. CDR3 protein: CASSFVEASYEQYF. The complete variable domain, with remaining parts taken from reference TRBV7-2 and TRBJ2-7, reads GAGVSQSPSNKVTEKGKDVELRCDPISGHTALYWYRQSLGQGLEFLIYFQGNSAPDKSGLPSDRFSAERTGGSVSTLTIQRTQQEDSAVYLCASSFVEASYEQYFGPGTRLTVT.

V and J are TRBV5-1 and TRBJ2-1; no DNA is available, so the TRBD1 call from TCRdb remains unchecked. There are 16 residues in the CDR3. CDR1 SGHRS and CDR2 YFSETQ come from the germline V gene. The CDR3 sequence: CASSLEGDTLYNEQFF.

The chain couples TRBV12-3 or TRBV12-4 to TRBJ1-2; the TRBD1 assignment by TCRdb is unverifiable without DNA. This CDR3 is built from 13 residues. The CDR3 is CASSLKDRVTYTF.

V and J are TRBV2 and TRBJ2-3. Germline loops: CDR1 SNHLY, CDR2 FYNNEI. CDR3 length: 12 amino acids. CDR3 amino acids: CASSEYLDTQYF. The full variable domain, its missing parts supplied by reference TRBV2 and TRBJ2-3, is EPEVTQTPSHQVTQMGQEVILRCVPISNHLYFYWYRQILGQKVEFLVSFYNNEISEKSEIFDDQFSVERPDGSNFTLKIRSTKLEDSAMYFCASSEYLDTQYFGPGTRLTVL.

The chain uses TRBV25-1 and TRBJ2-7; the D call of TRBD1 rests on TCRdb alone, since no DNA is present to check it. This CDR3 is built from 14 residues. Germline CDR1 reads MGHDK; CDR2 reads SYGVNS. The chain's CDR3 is CASSEPGGVNEQYF.

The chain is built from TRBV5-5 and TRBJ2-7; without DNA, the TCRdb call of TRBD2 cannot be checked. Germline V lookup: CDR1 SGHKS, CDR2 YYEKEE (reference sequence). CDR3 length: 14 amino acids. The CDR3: CASSGWRGPDEQYF.

The CDR3 sequence: CASSQGGGLTGELFF. The rearrangement links TRBV4-1 to TRBJ2-2; checking the TCRdb D call of TRBD1 is not possible without DNA. Germline V gene data show CDR1 as MGHRA and CDR2 as YSYEKL. This CDR3 contains 15 residues.

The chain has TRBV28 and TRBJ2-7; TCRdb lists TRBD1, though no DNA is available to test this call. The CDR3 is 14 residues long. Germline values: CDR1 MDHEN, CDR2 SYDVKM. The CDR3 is CASSSGQGVYEQYF.

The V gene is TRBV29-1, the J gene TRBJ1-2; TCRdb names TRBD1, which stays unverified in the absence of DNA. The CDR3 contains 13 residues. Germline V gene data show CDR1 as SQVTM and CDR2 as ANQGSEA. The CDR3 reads CSDAGQGPYGYTF.

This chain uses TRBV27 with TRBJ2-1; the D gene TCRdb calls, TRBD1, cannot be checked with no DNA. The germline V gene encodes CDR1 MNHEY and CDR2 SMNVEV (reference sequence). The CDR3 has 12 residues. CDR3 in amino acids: CASSDSQIKQFF.

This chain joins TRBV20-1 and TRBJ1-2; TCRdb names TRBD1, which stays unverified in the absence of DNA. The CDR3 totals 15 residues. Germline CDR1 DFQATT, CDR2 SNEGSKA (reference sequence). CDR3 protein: CSASPLDGIVHGYTF.

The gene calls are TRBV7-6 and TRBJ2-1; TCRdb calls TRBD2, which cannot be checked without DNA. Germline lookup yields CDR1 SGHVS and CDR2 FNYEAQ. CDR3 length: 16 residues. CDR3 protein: CASSLARLAGYNEQFF.

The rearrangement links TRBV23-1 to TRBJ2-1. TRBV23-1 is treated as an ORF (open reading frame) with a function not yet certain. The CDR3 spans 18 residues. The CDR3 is CASSQSKSGRSSYNEQFF.

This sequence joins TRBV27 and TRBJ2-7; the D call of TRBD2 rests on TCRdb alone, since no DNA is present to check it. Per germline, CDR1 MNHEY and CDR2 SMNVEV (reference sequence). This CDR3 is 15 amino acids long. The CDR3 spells CASSLGLAGGREQYF.

CDR3 amino acids: CASSQVYPFGSNQPQHF. J is TRBJ1-5 and V is TRBV4-3. The CDR3 consists of 17 residues. In germline, CDR1 is LGHNA, CDR2 YSLEER.

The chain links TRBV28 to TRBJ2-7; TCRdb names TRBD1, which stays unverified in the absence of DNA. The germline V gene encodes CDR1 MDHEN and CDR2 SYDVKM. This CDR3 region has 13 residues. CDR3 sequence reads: CASSGTGSYEQYF.